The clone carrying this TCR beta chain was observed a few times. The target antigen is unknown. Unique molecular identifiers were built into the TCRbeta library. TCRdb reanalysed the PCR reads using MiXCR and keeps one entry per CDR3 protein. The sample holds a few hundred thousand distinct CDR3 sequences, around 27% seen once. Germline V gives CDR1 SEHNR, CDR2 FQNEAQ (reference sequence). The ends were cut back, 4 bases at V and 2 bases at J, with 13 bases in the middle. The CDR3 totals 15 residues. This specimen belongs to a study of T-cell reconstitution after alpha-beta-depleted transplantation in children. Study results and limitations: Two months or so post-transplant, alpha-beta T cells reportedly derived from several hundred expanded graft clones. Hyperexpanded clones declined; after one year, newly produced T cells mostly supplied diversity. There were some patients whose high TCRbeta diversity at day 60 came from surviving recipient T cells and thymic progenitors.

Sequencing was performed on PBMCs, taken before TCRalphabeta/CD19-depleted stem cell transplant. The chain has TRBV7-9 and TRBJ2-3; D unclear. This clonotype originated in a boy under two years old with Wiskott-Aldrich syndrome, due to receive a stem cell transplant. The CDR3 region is CASSSIGSNTDTQYF. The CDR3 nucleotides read TGTGCCAGCAGCTCCATTGGTTCAAACACAGATACGCAGTATTTT.